Sequencing of this T cell receptor beta chain was carried out in a study of cytomegalovirus exposure and HLA in healthy donors. This table comes from immunoSEQ multiplex PCR, and its TCRdb copy is limited to in-frame clones, with some not included. The sample has over 200,000 clones, roughly 88% seen once. Study observations and caveats: It was reported that the classifier diagnosed cytomegalovirus status with high specificity and sensitivity in both the original and validation cohorts.

The junction had 7 bases not matched to a gene; V was cut back by 0 bases and J by 5 bases. Germline V gene data show CDR1 as SGHNT and CDR2 as YYREEE (reference sequence). The CDR3 is 15 amino acids. A remark on this clone: Its target is not known.

The study drew the donors from its approximately 110-subject validation cohort, separate from the 666-subject first cohort. The J gene is TRBJ2-5, the V gene TRBV5-4, with 7 bases matching TRBD2. The receptor comes from a woman aged 18-30 years in good health and CMV-seronegative. Material for sequencing was PBMCs. This CDR3 is CASSLGAGVAETQYF. The DNA for the CDR3 is TGTGCCAGCAGCTTGGGGGCGGGAGTTGCGGAGACCCAGTACTTC.